This T cell receptor beta chain was profiled in a study of blood T cell repertoires in COVID-19. Study details: The samples span acute and convalescent COVID-19 from the United States, Italy and Spain. Sources were T cells, B-cell-depleted T cells, or PBMCs; the material itself was cDNA or gDNA.

Authors' data handling: Quantification of nucleated cells was approximated via reference gene primer amplification. The protocol was immunoSEQ multiplex PCR, while the TCRdb copy is restricted to in-frame clones and leaves out a portion. D and trimming were read from the DNA, whereas the V and J calls and clone size are those reported in that table. The table lists some 670,000 clones, about nine tenths of them singletons. This CDR3 comprises 12 residues. Trimming left V 6 bases short and J 4 bases short, with 10 bases between. CDR1 is MNHEY, CDR2 SVGEGT, per germline. The origin of this receptor is a woman aged 18-29 years with acute or convalescent COVID-19. The chain is built from TRBV6-2 or TRBV6-3 and TRBJ2-7; D not certain. Material for sequencing was peripheral blood. CDR3 sequence reads: CASSEDGYEQYF. The DNA of the CDR3 is TGTGCCAGCAGCGAAGACGGGTACGAGCAGTACTTC.